Each of the 17 T cell receptor beta chains below was sequenced from the same sample in a study of shared clonotypes between healthy human individuals (dated by TCRdb to 2020 to 2022). CD8 naive samples were CD45RO-negative cells positively selected for CCR7, giving a CD45RA+CCR7+ population that excluded TemRA cells. Receptors were amplified or captured by the immunoSEQ multiplex PCR assay. Imported from immuneACCESS, the table was reduced by TCRdb to in-frame sequences with V and J called. These copies leave out some clones; in studies compared against another copy, an unresolved V gene accounts for under half, and the cause of the remainder is not known. The sample has 800,000 or so clones on record, 95% to 97% of them singletons. The ten largest clones represent about 0.21% of the sample. The sequenced material came from naive CD8+ T cells sorted from blood. The intended sense of this specimen's cell subset or site label: CD45RA+CCR7+. These receptors all come from a man younger than 45 in good health.

This clone was seen just once. The chain links TRBV6-6 to TRBJ2-5; 7 bases match TRBD1. Germline CDR1 is MNHNY and CDR2 is SVGAGI (reference sequence). CDR3 length equals 14 residues. With V trimmed by 1 base and J by 7 bases, 6 bases remained unmatched. The CDR3 DNA follows: TGTGCCAGCAGTTACTGGGAGACAGGGAGGACCCAGTACTTC. It is translated as CASSYWETGRTQYF.

The rearrangement links TRBV7-9 to TRBJ2-7; TRBD2 aligns across 13 bases. The trim removed 4 bases at V and 7 bases at J, leaving 13 bases unmatched. Germline CDR1 reads SEHNR; CDR2 reads FQNEAQ (reference sequence). The CDR3 is 17 residues long. Written as DNA, the CDR3 is TGTGCCAGCAGCTCCCCGACCGGACTAGCGGGAGTATATGAGCAGTACTTC. Protein: CASSSPTGLAGVYEQYF.

The chain joins TRBV11-2 to TRBJ2-3, with 12 bases matching TRBD2. Per germline, CDR1 SGHAT and CDR2 FQNNGV. V lost 5 bases and J lost 4; bases outside the gene matches: 13. The CDR3 contains 18 residues. For the CDR3, the DNA is TGTGCCAGCAGCGACTCCTCTTCACTAGCGGGAGGCCCAGATACGCAGTATTTT. This sequence encodes CASSDSSSLAGGPDTQYF.

This chain joins TRBV7-9 and TRBJ2-7; D perhaps matches TRBD2 (6 bases). Looked up from germline, CDR1 is SEHNR and CDR2 is FQNEAQ (reference sequence). The CDR3 extends over 14 amino acids. Trimming removed 3 bases at V and 3 bases at J, with 12 bases between. The CDR3 loop is CASSLASRDYEQYF. The CDR3 nucleotides read TGTGCCAGCAGCTTGGCCTCGCGGGACTACGAGCAGTACTTC.

The rearrangement uses TRBV4-3 and TRBJ2-1; 8 nucleotides agree with TRBD1. The V gene's germline CDR1 is LGHNA and CDR2 YSLEER. This CDR3 comprises 16 residues. J lost 7 bases, V lost 0 bases, and 8 bases had no gene match. CDR3 residues: CASSQDPDRVSNEQFF. The CDR3 nucleotides are TGCGCCAGCAGCCAAGATCCGGACAGGGTCTCTAATGAGCAGTTCTTC.

V gene TRBV14 combines with J gene TRBJ2-1, with 8 bases identical to TRBD2. CDR1 SGHDN and CDR2 FVKESK come from the germline V gene. With 0 bases clipped from V and 10 bases from J, the junction kept 11 bases outside the gene matches. The CDR3 extends over 16 amino acids. CDR3 loop: CASSQETSGGFWEQFF. DNA of the CDR3: TGTGCCAGCAGCCAAGAAACTAGCGGTGGTTTCTGGGAGCAGTTCTTC.

J is TRBJ2-5 and V is TRBV5-1; the D gene is possibly TRBD1 (5 bases). Trimming took off 5 bases at V and 1 base at J, with 15 bases between the two ends. CDR1 is SGHRS, CDR2 YFSETQ, per germline. The CDR3 totals 15 residues. Written as DNA, the CDR3 is TGCGCCAGCAGTCCTCACCTAGGGGTCCAAGAGACCCAGTACTTC. Translation: CASSPHLGVQETQYF.

The count of this clone is one. The chain combines TRBV19 with TRBJ2-1; D not certain. The CDR3 runs 13 residues. V lost 5 bases to trimming and J lost 6 bases, with 11 bases between them. CDR1 LNHDA and CDR2 SQIVND come from the germline V gene (reference sequence). The CDR3 here is CASSLRLGNEQFF. The CDR3 region has the DNA TGTGCCAGTAGTTTAAGGCTGGGCAATGAGCAGTTCTTC.

The chain has TRBV5-1 and TRBJ2-2; no clear D gene. The CDR3 covers 15 residues. CDR1 SGHRS and CDR2 YFSETQ come from the germline V gene. Deletions cut 6 bases from V and 5 bases from J, with 17 bases between. DNA of the CDR3: TGCGCCAGCAACTGGGCTAGTTTGATGACCGGGGAGCTGTTTTTT. The encoded protein is CASNWASLMTGELFF.

The genes are TRBV21-1 and TRBJ2-5; TRBD1 was called by the table and not checked on the DNA. TRBV21-1 is listed as a pseudogene. This CDR3 has 15 residues. The DNA for the CDR3 is TGTGCCAGCAGCAAAGTGGCAGGTCAGTCAGAGACCCAGTACTTC. Residues: CASSKVAGQSETQYF.

The chain links TRBV6-6 to TRBJ2-5; D is unclear. Trimming stripped 2 bases from V and 3 bases from J, with 16 bases between. Looked up from germline, CDR1 is MNHNY and CDR2 is SVGAGI (reference sequence). The CDR3 has 16 residues. The CDR3 DNA is TGTGCCAGCAGTTACCTTTCGGCAGGTAGAGAAGAGACCCAGTACTTC. Translated, it gives CASSYLSAGREETQYF.

The V gene is TRBV5-5, the J gene TRBJ1-2; no firm D call. Between the trimmed V and J ends, which lost 1 base and 7 bases, there was a span of 17 bases. CDR3 size: 15 residues. Germline V CDR1 and CDR2: SGHKS, YYEKEE (reference sequence). Here the CDR3 DNA reads TGTGCCAGCAGCTTGTCCCCGGGTACCGTTTTTGGCTACACCTTC. Translating it yields CASSLSPGTVFGYTF. The full variable domain, in which reference TRBV5-5 and TRBJ1-2 provide the parts outside the CDR3, is DAGVTQSPTHLIKTRGQQVTLRCSPISGHKSVSWYQQVLGQGPQFIFQYYEKEERGRGNFPDRFSARQFPNYSSELNVNALLLGDSALYLCASSLSPGTVFGYTFGSGTRLTVV.

V usage is TRBV4-1 and J usage is TRBJ2-7; D unclear. The CDR3 runs to 13 residues. CDR1 and CDR2 (germline): MGHRA, YSYEKL. Trimming removed 4 bases at V and 2 bases at J, with 9 bases between. Here the CDR3 DNA reads TGCGCCAGCAGCCCCTGGGTGGCCTACGAGCAGTACTTC. This codes for CASSPWVAYEQYF.

The rearrangement links TRBV5-1 to TRBJ2-7, with 10 nucleotides matching TRBD2. The germline CDR1 and CDR2 sequences are SGHRS and YFSETQ. The CDR3 sequence is 18 residues long. The CDR3 spells CASNAAASGSIGSYEQYF. The DNA of the CDR3 is TGCGCGTCGAATGCGGCGGCTAGCGGGAGTATTGGCTCCTACGAGCAGTACTTC.

About this clone itself: Different DNA sequences within this sample yield the same CDR3. The chain joins TRBV9 to TRBJ2-1, with D possibly matching TRBD2 (6 bases). The CDR3 contains 15 residues. Trimming took 0 bases from V and 2 from J, leaving 9 bases between them. Germline V lookup: CDR1 SGDLS, CDR2 YYNGEE. The CDR3 DNA reads TGTGCCAGCAGCGTAGGGGGAGGACCCTACAATGAGCAGTTCTTC. Its translation: CASSVGGGPYNEQFF. The whole variable domain, filled in from reference TRBV9 and TRBJ2-1, reads DSGVTQTPKHLITATGQRVTLRCSPRSGDLSVYWYQQSLDQGLQFLIQYYNGEERAKGNILERFSAQQFPDLHSELNLSSLELGDSALYFCASSVGGGPYNEQFFGPGTRLTVL.

V usage is TRBV7-8 and J usage is TRBJ2-1; TRBD1 agrees at 9 bases. The CDR3 has 15 residues. J lost 7 bases, V lost 1 base, and 5 bases had no gene match. Germline lookup yields CDR1 SGHVS and CDR2 FQNEAQ. As DNA, the CDR3 is TGTGCCAGCAGCTTAGGACAGGGGGTAGGAAATGAGCAGTTCTTC. Translated: CASSLGQGVGNEQFF.

This sequence joins TRBV18 and TRBJ1-1; D ambiguous. The germline CDR1 and CDR2 sequences are KGHSH and LQKENI. The CDR3 contains 13 residues. V lost 2 bases and J 3 bases, leaving 7 bases between the germline ends. The DNA for the CDR3 is TGTGCCAGCTCACCAGGAGAGGACACTGAAGCTTTCTTT. Its translation is CASSPGEDTEAFF.